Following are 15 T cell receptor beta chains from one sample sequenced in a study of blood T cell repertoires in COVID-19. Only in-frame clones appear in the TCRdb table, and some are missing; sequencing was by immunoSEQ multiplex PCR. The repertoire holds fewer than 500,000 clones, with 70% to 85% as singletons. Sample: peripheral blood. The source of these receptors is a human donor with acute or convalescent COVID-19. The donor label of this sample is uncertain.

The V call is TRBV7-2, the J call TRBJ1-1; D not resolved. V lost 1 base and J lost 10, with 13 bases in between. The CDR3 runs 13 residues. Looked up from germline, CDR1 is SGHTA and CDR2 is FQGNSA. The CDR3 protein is CASSLVRSGAAFF. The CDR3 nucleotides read TGTGCCAGCAGCTTAGTCCGGTCTGGAGCAGCTTTCTTT.

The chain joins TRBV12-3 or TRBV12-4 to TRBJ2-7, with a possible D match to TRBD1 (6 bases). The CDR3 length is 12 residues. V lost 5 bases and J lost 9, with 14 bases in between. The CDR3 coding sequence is TGTGCCAGCAGTCGCAACAGGGTAGGGCAGTACTTC. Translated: CASSRNRVGQYF.

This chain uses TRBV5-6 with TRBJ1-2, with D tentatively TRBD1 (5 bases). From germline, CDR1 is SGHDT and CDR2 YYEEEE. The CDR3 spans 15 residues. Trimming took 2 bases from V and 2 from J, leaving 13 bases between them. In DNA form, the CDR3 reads TGTGCCAGCAGCTTCCTAACGGGGGGGAACTATGGCTACACCTTC. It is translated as CASSFLTGGNYGYTF.

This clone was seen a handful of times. DNA of the CDR3: TGTGCCAGCAGTTTAGAACAGAGCTATGGCTACACCTTC. Translated, it gives CASSLEQSYGYTF. The V gene is TRBV12-3 or TRBV12-4, the J gene TRBJ1-2, with D unresolved. The V and J ends lost 1 base and 4 bases respectively, with 7 bases between them. CDR3 length: 13 amino acids.

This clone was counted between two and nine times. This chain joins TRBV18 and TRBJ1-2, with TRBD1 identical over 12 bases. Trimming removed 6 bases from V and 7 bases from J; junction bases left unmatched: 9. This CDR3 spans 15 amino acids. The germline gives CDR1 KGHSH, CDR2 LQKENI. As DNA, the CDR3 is TGTGCCAGCTCGCCCTCGGGACAGGGGGCCTCTGGCTACACCTTC. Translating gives CASSPSGQGASGYTF.

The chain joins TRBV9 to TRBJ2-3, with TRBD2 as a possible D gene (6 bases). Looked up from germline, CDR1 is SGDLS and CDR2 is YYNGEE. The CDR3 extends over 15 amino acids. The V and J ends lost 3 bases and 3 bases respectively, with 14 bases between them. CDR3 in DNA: TGTGCCAGCAGCGAATTAGGAGGGCGGACAGATACGCAGTATTTT. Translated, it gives CASSELGGRTDTQYF.

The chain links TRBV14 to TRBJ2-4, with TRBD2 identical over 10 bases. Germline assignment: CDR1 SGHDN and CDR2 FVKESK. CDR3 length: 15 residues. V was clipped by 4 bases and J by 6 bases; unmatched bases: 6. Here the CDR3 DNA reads TGTGCCAGCAGCCCCCGACTAGCGGGCCTAAACATTCAGTACTTC. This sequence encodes CASSPRLAGLNIQYF.

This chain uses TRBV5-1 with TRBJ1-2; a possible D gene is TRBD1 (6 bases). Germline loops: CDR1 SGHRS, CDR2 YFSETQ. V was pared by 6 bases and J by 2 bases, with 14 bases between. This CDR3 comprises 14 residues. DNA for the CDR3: TGCGCCAGCACCGCGGGGGGCGCGAACTATGGCTACACCTTC. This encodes CASTAGGANYGYTF. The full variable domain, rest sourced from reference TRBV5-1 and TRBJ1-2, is KAGVTQTPRYLIKTRGQQVTLSCSPISGHRSVSWYQQTPGQGLQFLFEYFSETQRNKGNFPGRFSGRQFSNSRSEMNVSTLELGDSALYLCASTAGGANYGYTFGSGTRLTVV.

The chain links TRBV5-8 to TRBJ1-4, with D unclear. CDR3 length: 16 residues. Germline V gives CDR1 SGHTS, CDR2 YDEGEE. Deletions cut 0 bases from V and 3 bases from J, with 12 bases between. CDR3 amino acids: CASSLGRGSSNEKLFF. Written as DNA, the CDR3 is TGTGCCAGCAGCTTGGGTCGGGGATCCTCTAATGAAAAACTGTTTTTT.

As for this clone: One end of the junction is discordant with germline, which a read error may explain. This chain's CDR3 is CAISNDRVEEFF. The CDR3 nucleotides are TGTGCCATCAGCAACGACAGGGTTGAGGAGTTCTTC. V usage is TRBV10-3 and J usage is TRBJ2-1, with 7 bases identical to TRBD1. The CDR3 extends over 12 amino acids. The germline V gene has CDR1 ENHRY and CDR2 SYGVKD.

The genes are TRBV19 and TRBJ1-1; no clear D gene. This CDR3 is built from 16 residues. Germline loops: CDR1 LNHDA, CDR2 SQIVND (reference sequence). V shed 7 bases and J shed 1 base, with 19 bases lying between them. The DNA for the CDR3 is TGTGCCAGTATCCCTTCCATGATGAGGGCGAACACTGAAGCTTTCTTT. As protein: CASIPSMMRANTEAFF.

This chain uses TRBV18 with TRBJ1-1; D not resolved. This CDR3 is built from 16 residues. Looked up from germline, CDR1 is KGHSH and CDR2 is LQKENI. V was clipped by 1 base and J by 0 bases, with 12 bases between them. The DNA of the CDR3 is TGTGCCAGCTCACCACTCGATTACAGATTGAACACTGAAGCTTTCTTT. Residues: CASSPLDYRLNTEAFF.

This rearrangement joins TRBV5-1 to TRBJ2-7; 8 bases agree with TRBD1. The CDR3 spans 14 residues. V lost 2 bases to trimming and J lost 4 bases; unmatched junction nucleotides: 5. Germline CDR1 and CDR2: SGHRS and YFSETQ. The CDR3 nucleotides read TGCGCCAGCAGCTTCGGGGGACAGGAATACGAGCAGTACTTC. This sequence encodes CASSFGGQEYEQYF.

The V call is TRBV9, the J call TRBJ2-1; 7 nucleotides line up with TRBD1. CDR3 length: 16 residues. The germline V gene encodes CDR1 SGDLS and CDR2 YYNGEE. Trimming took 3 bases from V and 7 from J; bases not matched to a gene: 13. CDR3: CASSAPNRGSFNEQFF. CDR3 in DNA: TGTGCCAGCAGCGCGCCGAACAGGGGCTCGTTTAATGAGCAGTTCTTC.

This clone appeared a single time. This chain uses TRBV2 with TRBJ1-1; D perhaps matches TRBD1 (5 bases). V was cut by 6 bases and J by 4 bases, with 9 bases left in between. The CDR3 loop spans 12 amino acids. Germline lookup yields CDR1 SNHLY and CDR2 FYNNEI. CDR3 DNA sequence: TGTGCCAGCAGGGGGGGTACCACTGAAGCTTTCTTT. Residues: CASRGGTTEAFF. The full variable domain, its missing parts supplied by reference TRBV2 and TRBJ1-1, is EPEVTQTPSHQVTQMGQEVILRCVPISNHLYFYWYRQILGQKVEFLVSFYNNEISEKSEIFDDQFSVERPDGSNFTLKIRSTKLEDSAMYFCASRGGTTEAFFGQGTRLTVV.